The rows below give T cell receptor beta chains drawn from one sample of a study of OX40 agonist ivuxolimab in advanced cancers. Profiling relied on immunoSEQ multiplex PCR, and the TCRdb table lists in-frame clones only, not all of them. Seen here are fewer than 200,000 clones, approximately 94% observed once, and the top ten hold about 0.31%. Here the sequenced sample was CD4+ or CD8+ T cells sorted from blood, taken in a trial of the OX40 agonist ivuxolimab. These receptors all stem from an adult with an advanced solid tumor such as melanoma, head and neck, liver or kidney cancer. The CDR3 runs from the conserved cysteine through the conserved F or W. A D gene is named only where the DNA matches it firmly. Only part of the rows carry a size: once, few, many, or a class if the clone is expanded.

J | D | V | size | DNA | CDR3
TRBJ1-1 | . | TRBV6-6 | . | TGTGCCAGCAGTTACTCGGGGGTGACTGAAGCTTTCTTT | CASSYSGVTEAFF
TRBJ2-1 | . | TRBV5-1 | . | TGCGCCAGCAGCTTAGGGAGCGGCCGATACAATGAGCAGTTCTTC | CASSLGSGRYNEQFF
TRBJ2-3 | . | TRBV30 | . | TGTGCCTGGAGTGTAAGGAGGGCAGATACGCAGTATTTT | CAWSVRRADTQYF
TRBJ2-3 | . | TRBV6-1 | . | TGTGCCAGCACAGAACGGGGCGACACAGATACGCAGTATTTT | CASTERGDTDTQYF
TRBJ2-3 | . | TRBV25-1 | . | TGTGCCAGCACGGGGGAACCTACACCTCACACAAGGTATTTT | CASTGEPTPHTRYF
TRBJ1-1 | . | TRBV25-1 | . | TGTGCCAGCAGTGACGGGGGTCAGACTGAAGCTTTCTTT | CASSDGGQTEAFF
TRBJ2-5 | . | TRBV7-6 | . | TGTGCCAGCAGCTTAAATGGCCCGAAAGAGACCCAGTACTTC | CASSLNGPKETQYF
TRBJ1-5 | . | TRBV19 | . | TGTGCCAGTAGTAACCTAAACCCCATGGTCGATCAGCCCCAGCATTTT | CASSNLNPMVDQPQHF
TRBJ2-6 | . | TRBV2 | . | TGTGCCAGCATTGCAGGAGAGTACTCTGGGGCCAACGTCCTGACTTTC | CASIAGEYSGANVLTF
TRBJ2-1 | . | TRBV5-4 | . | TGTGCCAGCAGCTCGGGACAACGCTACAATGAGCAGTTCTTC | CASSSGQRYNEQFF
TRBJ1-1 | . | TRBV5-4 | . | TGTGCCAGCGGTTTTTGGGGGTTGATGGGGAACACTGAAGCTTTCTTT | CASGFWGLMGNTEAFF
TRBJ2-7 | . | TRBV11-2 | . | TGTGCCAGCAGCTTCCAGGGGGGGGCCTACTACGAGCAGTACTTC | CASSFQGGAYYEQYF
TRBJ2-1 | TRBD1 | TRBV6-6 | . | TGTGCCAGCAGTCTGACAGGGGCCTATGAGCAGTTCTTC | CASSLTGAYEQFF
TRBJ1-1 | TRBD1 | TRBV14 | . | TGTGCCAGCAGCCAATTCCAGGGGGTCACTGAAGCTTTCTTT | CASSQFQGVTEAFF
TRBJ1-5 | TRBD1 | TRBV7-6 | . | TGTGCCAGCAGCCCCCGGGACAGCCAATATAGCAATCAGCCCCAGCATTTT | CASSPRDSQYSNQPQHF
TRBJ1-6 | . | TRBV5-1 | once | TGCGCCAGCAGCTTGGAGGCAGGAGCTGGATCTTCACCCCTCCACTTT | CASSLEAGAGSSPLHF
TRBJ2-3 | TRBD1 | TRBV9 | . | TGTGCCAGCAGCGTACGGCAGGGGGACACAGATACGCAGTATTTT | CASSVRQGDTDTQYF
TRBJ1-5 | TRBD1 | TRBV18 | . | TGTGCCAGCTCACCACCCGGCGCGGGACAGGGGAGCAATCAGCCCCAGCATTTT | CASSPPGAGQGSNQPQHF
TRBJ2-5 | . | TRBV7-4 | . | TGTGCCAGCAGTTCGAGAGAGACCCAGTACTTC | CASSSRETQYF
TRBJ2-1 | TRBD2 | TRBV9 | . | TGTGCCAGCAGCGTAGGACTCGCTAGCGGTACCTACAATGAGCAGTTCTTC | CASSVGLASGTYNEQFF
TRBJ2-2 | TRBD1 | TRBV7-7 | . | TGTGCCAGCAGCTTAGCGGGGACAGGTGGCACCGGGGAGCTGTTTTTT | CASSLAGTGGTGELFF
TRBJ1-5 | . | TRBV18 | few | TGTGCCAGCTCATTGGACAGAGGTGGCCCCCAGCATTTT | CASSLDRGGPQHF
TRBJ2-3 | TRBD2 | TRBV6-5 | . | TGTGCCAGCAAGCTGGGGACTAGCGGGGATACGCAGTATTTT | CASKLGTSGDTQYF
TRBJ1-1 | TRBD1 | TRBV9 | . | TGTGCCAGCAGCGCCTCAGGGGGCCTTTTCTTT | CASSASGGLFF
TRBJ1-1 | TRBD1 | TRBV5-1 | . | TGCGCCAGCAGCTCCCCCCAGGGGGTGAAAACTGAAGCTTTCTTT | CASSSPQGVKTEAFF
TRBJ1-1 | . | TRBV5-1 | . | TGCGCCAGCAGCTTCCTCGTCGGCACTGAAGCTTTCTTT | CASSFLVGTEAFF
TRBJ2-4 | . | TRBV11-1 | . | TGTGCCAGCACCCATTTTACAGGCGGAAACATTCAGTACTTC | CASTHFTGGNIQYF
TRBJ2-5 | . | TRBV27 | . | TGTGCCAGCAGTTTAAATGGGGGGACCCAGTACTTC | CASSLNGGTQYF
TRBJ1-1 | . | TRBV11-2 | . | TGTGCCAGCAGCTTAGGTCGAGGCAGCACTGAAGCTTTCTTT | CASSLGRGSTEAFF
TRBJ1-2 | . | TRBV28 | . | TGTGCCAGCAGTGTCCTAGGACCTTATGGCTACACCTTC | CASSVLGPYGYTF
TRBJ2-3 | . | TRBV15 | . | TGTGCCACCAGCAGAGCCTATCCCAGTAGCACAGATACGCAGTATTTT | CATSRAYPSSTDTQYF
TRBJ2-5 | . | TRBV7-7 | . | TGTGCTAGCAGCCCAGCAGGGGACGGGGAGACCCAGTACTTC | CASSPAGDGETQYF